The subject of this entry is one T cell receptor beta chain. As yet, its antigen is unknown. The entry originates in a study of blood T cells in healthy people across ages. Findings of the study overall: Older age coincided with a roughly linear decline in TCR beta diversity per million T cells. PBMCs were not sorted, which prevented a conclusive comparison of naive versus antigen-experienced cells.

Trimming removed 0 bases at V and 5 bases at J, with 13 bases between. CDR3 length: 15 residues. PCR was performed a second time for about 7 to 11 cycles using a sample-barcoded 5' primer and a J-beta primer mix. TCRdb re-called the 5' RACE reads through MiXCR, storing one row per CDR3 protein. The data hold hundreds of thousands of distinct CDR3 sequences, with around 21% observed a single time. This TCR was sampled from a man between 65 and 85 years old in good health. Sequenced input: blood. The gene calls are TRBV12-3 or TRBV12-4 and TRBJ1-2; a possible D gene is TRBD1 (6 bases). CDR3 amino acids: CASSLAGAGVYGYTF. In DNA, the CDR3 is TGTGCCAGCAGTTTAGCGGGGGCCGGTGTATATGGCTACACCTTC.